The 26 T cell receptor beta chains listed next were all sequenced from one sample in a study of shared clonotypes between healthy human individuals. Data came from immunoSEQ multiplex PCR; TCRdb stores just in-frame clones and leaves some out. The data contain about 750,000 clones, roughly 92% of them singletons. Terminally differentiated effector memory CD45RA+ cells were excluded by CCR7 positive selection of CD45RO-negative cells. The specimen was naive CD8+ T cells sorted from blood. These TCRs come from a young man in good health.

The rearrangement uses TRBV7-2 and TRBJ2-1; 12 bases map to TRBD2. Germline-derived CDR1 and CDR2 are SGHTA and FQGNSA. Unmatched junction bases numbered 10, after V lost 4 bases and J lost 0 bases. The CDR3 spans 19 residues. CDR3 region: CASSSGPGTSGHSYNEQFF. CDR3 bases: TGTGCCAGCAGCTCCGGTCCCGGGACTAGCGGGCACTCCTACAATGAGCAGTTCTTC.

This chain links TRBV11-2 with TRBJ1-6; D is unclear. In germline, CDR1 is SGHAT, CDR2 FQNNGV. The CDR3 has 15 residues. Deletions cut 1 base from V and 4 bases from J, with 8 bases between. The CDR3 nucleotides are TGTGCCAGCAGCTTAGGGCAGTTATATAATTCACCCCTCCACTTT. Amino acids: CASSLGQLYNSPLHF. The full variable domain, rest sourced from reference TRBV11-2 and TRBJ1-6, is EAGVAQSPRYKIIEKRQSVAFWCNPISGHATLYWYQQILGQGPKLLIQFQNNGVVDDSQLPKDRFSAERLKGVDSTLKIQPAKLEDSAVYLCASSLGQLYNSPLHFGNGTRLTVT.

V and J are TRBV7-9 and TRBJ2-3, with TRBD2 as a possible D gene (5 bases). Germline assignment: CDR1 SEHNR and CDR2 FQNEAQ (reference sequence). The CDR3 runs to 17 residues. V was trimmed by 6 bases and J by 1 base, leaving 20 bases between them. The CDR3 sequence is CASRELSASMGTDTQYF. Here the CDR3 DNA reads TGTGCCAGCAGAGAATTATCCGCTAGCATGGGCACAGATACGCAGTATTTT.

A remark on this clone: This same CDR3 is encoded by further DNA sequences in the sample. The rearrangement joins TRBV27 to TRBJ2-1; D remains ambiguous. The CDR3 covers 13 residues. CDR1 is MNHEY, CDR2 SMNVEV, per germline (reference sequence). V gave up 3 bases and J gave up 3 bases, with 6 bases separating them. The chain's CDR3 is CASSLDGYNEQFF. The DNA for the CDR3 is TGTGCCAGCAGTTTGGACGGCTACAATGAGCAGTTCTTC.

The chain couples TRBV19 to TRBJ2-1; D might be TRBD1 (5 bases). The CDR3 sequence is 14 residues long. V gave up 1 base and J gave up 8 bases, with 12 bases separating them. CDR1 is LNHDA and CDR2 is SQIVND in the germline V gene (reference sequence). In DNA form, the CDR3 reads TGTGCCAGTAGTATAGGTCTTTTAGGGGATGAGCAGTTCTTC. It translates to CASSIGLLGDEQFF.

V and J are TRBV4-3 and TRBJ2-2; 7 bases align to TRBD2. V shed 4 bases and J 7 bases; nucleotides not matched to a gene: 12. The germline CDR1 and CDR2 sequences are LGHNA and YSLEER. The CDR3 length is 16 residues. CDR3 loop: CASSPGAGVLSGELFF. In DNA form, the CDR3 reads TGCGCCAGCAGCCCCGGGGCGGGAGTTTTAAGCGGGGAGCTGTTTTTT.

The DNA of the CDR3 is TGTGCCAGCAGCCCCCCAGAGCAGACCTACGAGCAGTACTTC. Translated: CASSPPEQTYEQYF. This chain connects TRBV7-9 to TRBJ2-7; no reliable D call. The CDR3 is 14 residues long. Trimming took 5 bases from V and 2 from J, leaving 13 bases between them. Looked up from germline, CDR1 is SEHNR and CDR2 is FQNEAQ (reference sequence).

Concerning this clone: One end of the junction does not line up with germline, which may come from a read error. V is TRBV7-7 and J is TRBJ2-1; TRBD2 matches at 9 bases. Germline loops: CDR1 SSHAT, CDR2 FNYEAQ (reference sequence). The CDR3 loop spans 15 amino acids. The CDR3 coding sequence is TGTGCTAGCAGCCGAACTAGCGGGCTTTACAATGAGCAGTTCTTC. This codes for CASSRTSGLYNEQFF.

J is TRBJ1-5 and V is TRBV27; 7 positions agree with TRBD1. The CDR3 length is 15 residues. V was clipped by 0 bases and J by 2 bases; unmatched bases: 1. CDR1 is MNHEY, CDR2 SMNVEV, per germline (reference sequence). The CDR3 region is CASSLSGQGNQPQHF. The CDR3, as DNA: TGTGCCAGCAGTTTATCTGGACAGGGCAATCAGCCCCAGCATTTT.

The chain is built from TRBV11-2 and TRBJ2-5; D is unclear. CDR3 size: 15 residues. CDR1 is SGHAT and CDR2 is FQNNGV in the germline V gene. Trimming stripped 5 bases from V and 0 bases from J, with 13 bases between. CDR3 nucleotide sequence: TGTGCCAGCAGCCGCGGCAGGAACTACCAAGAGACCCAGTACTTC. Translation: CASSRGRNYQETQYF.

The genes are TRBV5-8 and TRBJ2-5; TRBD2 aligns across 8 bases. V lost 4 bases, J lost 2 bases, and 4 bases stayed unmatched. The CDR3 is made up of 14 amino acids. Germline V gene lookup returns CDR1 SGHTS and CDR2 YDEGEE. The chain's CDR3 is CASSPGLEQETQYF. In DNA, the CDR3 is TGTGCCAGCAGCCCGGGACTAGAGCAAGAGACCCAGTACTTC.

The V call is TRBV27, the J call TRBJ2-7; possibly TRBD1 for D (7 bases). This CDR3 has 12 residues. Deletions cut 8 bases from V and 2 bases from J, with 10 bases between. Per germline, CDR1 MNHEY and CDR2 SMNVEV (reference sequence). The CDR3 reads CASQGGTYEQYF. DNA of the CDR3: TGTGCCAGCCAGGGGGGCACCTACGAGCAGTACTTC.

This chain joins TRBV11-2 and TRBJ1-3, with 7 positions matching TRBD1. There are 18 residues in the CDR3. Germline V CDR1 and CDR2: SGHAT, FQNNGV. V dropped 1 base and J dropped 0; count of bases not matched to a gene: 9. CDR3: CASSLALGQLFSGNTIYF. The CDR3 DNA reads as TGTGCCAGCAGCTTAGCCTTGGGACAGTTATTCTCTGGAAACACCATATATTTT.

The chain employs TRBV11-3 and TRBJ2-3; D call uncertain. The V gene's germline CDR1 is SGHNT and CDR2 YENEEA. The V end was cut by 0 bases, the J end by 5 bases, with 6 bases between. The CDR3 spans 13 residues. CDR3 region: CASSLDLGDTQYF. The CDR3 bases are TGTGCCAGCAGCTTAGATCTCGGAGATACGCAGTATTTT.

The CDR3 protein is CAIRGTSGSERTGELFF. CDR3 sequence (DNA): TGTGCCATCAGGGGGACTAGCGGGAGTGAGCGCACCGGGGAGCTGTTTTTT. This sequence joins TRBV10-3 and TRBJ2-2; 14 positions match TRBD2. Trimming took 6 bases from V and 4 from J; bases not matched to a gene: 7. The CDR3 extends over 17 amino acids. Per germline, CDR1 ENHRY and CDR2 SYGVKD.

The chain carries TRBV5-4 and TRBJ1-2; D gene unclear. Trimming pared 0 bases from V and 4 bases from J, leaving 10 bases between. In germline, CDR1 is SGHNT, CDR2 YYREEE (reference sequence). The CDR3 is made up of 14 amino acids. The CDR3 coding sequence is TGTGCCAGCAGCTTGGAATCTTCCCTCTATGGCTACACCTTC. Protein product: CASSLESSLYGYTF. Looking up the rest from reference TRBV5-4 and TRBJ1-2 gives the full variable domain: ETGVTQSPTHLIKTRGQQVTLRCSSQSGHNTVSWYQQALGQGPQFIFQYYREEENGRGNFPPRFSGLQFPNYSSELNVNALELDDSALYLCASSLESSLYGYTFGSGTRLTVV.

The genes are TRBV10-2 and TRBJ1-1; D not certain. V lost 8 bases to trimming and J lost 1 base, with 8 bases between them. CDR1 is WSHSY and CDR2 is SAAADI in the germline V gene. CDR3 size: 12 residues. The CDR3 DNA reads TGCGCCAGCCTAAACGAGAACACTGAAGCTTTCTTT. Residues: CASLNENTEAFF.

This chain joins TRBV9 and TRBJ1-1; D remains unclear. The V gene's germline CDR1 is SGDLS and CDR2 YYNGEE. Trimming removed 1 base from V and 0 bases from J, with 10 bases in between. This CDR3 is built from 15 residues. The CDR3 coding sequence is TGTGCCAGCAGCGTATTTCGAGGGATGAACACTGAAGCTTTCTTT. Translated: CASSVFRGMNTEAFF.

The chain links TRBV4-1 to TRBJ2-3; 7 bases map to TRBD2. CDR3 length: 15 residues. The trim removed 1 base at V and 2 bases at J, leaving 3 bases unmatched. Germline CDR1 reads MGHRA; CDR2 reads YSYEKL. DNA for the CDR3: TGCGCCAGCAGCCAAGTTGCGGGAGTCACAGATACGCAGTATTTT. This sequence encodes CASSQVAGVTDTQYF.

The genes are TRBV11-2 and TRBJ2-1, with 9 positions matching TRBD2. The CDR3 is 16 amino acids. The germline CDR1 and CDR2 sequences are SGHAT and FQNNGV. The V and J ends lost 3 bases and 6 bases, in that order; junction bases with no gene match: 9. CDR3 coding DNA: TGTGCCAGCAGCTTCGGGCGGGAGGGCCTTTCCAATGAGCAGTTCTTC. Translating gives CASSFGREGLSNEQFF.

This chain connects TRBV19 to TRBJ2-5; D possibly uses TRBD1 or TRBD2 (6 bases each). The CDR3 is 16 amino acids. Per the germline V gene, CDR1 is LNHDA and CDR2 is SQIVND (reference sequence). V was trimmed by 2 bases and J by 5 bases, leaving 18 bases between them. The CDR3 loop reads CASSILPGAADETQYF. The CDR3 region has the DNA TGTGCCAGTAGTATATTGCCGGGGGCGGCGGATGAGACCCAGTACTTC.

The chain has TRBV5-1 and TRBJ2-7; weak D call: TRBD2 (6 bases). Germline V CDR1 and CDR2: SGHRS, YFSETQ. CDR3 size: 15 residues. Trimming left V 0 bases short and J 2 bases short, with 12 bases between. Written as DNA, the CDR3 is TGCGCCAGCAGCTTGGCGGGGACTGTAACCTACGAGCAGTACTTC. As protein: CASSLAGTVTYEQYF.

V usage is TRBV6-9 and J usage is TRBJ1-1; the D is unclear. Deletions cut 3 bases from V and 5 bases from J, with 10 bases between. CDR1 MNHGY and CDR2 SVAAGI come from the germline V gene. This CDR3 comprises 13 residues. The chain's CDR3 is CASSYSDSTEAFF. CDR3 nucleotides: TGTGCCAGCAGTTACTCGGATTCGACTGAAGCTTTCTTT.

The chain has TRBV11-3 and TRBJ2-2; D perhaps matches TRBD1 (5 bases). With 5 bases removed from V and 4 bases from J, the gap between germline ends came to 11 bases. Germline-derived CDR1 and CDR2 are SGHNT and YENEEA. The CDR3 loop spans 14 amino acids. The CDR3 coding sequence is TGTGCCAGCAGCAGACAGTCAAGCACCGGGGAGCTGTTTTTT. Amino acids: CASSRQSSTGELFF.

V gene TRBV7-9 combines with J gene TRBJ2-5; 12 positions agree with TRBD2. Germline V CDR1 and CDR2: SEHNR, FQNEAQ (reference sequence). CDR3 size: 18 residues. V lost 5 bases and J lost 4; bases outside the gene matches: 14. The CDR3 region is CASSQPLAGGPGRETQYF. As DNA, the CDR3 is TGTGCCAGCAGCCAACCTCTAGCGGGAGGGCCCGGTCGAGAGACCCAGTACTTC.

The chain recombines TRBV21-1 with TRBJ2-1; the DNA was not compared with TRBD2, the D call given in the table. TRBV21-1 is noted as a pseudogene. The CDR3 is 14 amino acids. CDR3 protein: CASSCGRWCIEQFF. As DNA, the CDR3 is TGTGCCAGCAGTTGCGGGAGATGGTGTATTGAGCAGTTCTTC.